This TCR beta chain was sequenced for a study of graft-versus-host responses after intestinal transplantation. Background on the study: All recipients got anti-thymocyte globulin induction, then tacrolimus and steroids for roughly three years.

Produced via immunoSEQ multiplex PCR; TCRdb's table is partial and in-frame only. This table holds just over 95,000 clones, 90% to 95% found once. Study-wide results and limits: GvH clones surfaced in recipient marrow, some emerging earlier in ileum or blood. The study found high graft-versus-host to host-versus-graft clonal ratios in allografts of patients with graft-donor T cell macrochimerism.

The CDR3 length is 13 residues. Germline V gives CDR1 SGHAT, CDR2 FQNNGV. V was trimmed by 0 bases and J by 4 bases, leaving 6 bases between them. Comments on this clone: Its cognate antigen is unknown.

The gene calls are TRBV11-2 and TRBJ1-2; D gene unclear. The receptor was derived from a human donor who received an intestinal transplant. This sample comprised unstimulated CD4+ T cells sorted from spleen or lymph node cells, obtained before intestinal transplant. CDR3 loop: CASSLDRSYGYTF. The CDR3 nucleotides are TGTGCCAGCAGCTTAGATCGTAGCTATGGCTACACCTTC.